The clone carrying this T cell receptor (beta chain) was picked up many times. Its antigen remains unknown. The data stem from a study of T-cell reconstitution after alpha-beta-depleted transplantation in children. Findings and limits, study-wide: Expanded graft clones, several hundred of them, were reportedly the source of alpha-beta T cells about two months after transplant. Recipient T cells and thymic progenitors that survived gave rise to the high TCRbeta diversity observed at day 60 in some patients. The main origin of T-cell counts and diversity one year after transplant was newly produced T cells.

The CDR3 is made up of 16 amino acids. From germline, CDR1 is SGHAT and CDR2 FQNNGV. Trimming cost V 1 base and J 6 bases; bases outside gene matches: 9. TCRbeta library preparation incorporated unique molecular identifiers. TCRdb passed the PCR reads through MiXCR, listing each CDR3 protein once. The sample records approximately 32,000 distinct CDR3 sequences, around 7% being singletons. Sequenced here: peripheral blood, sampled 60 days after TCRalphabeta/CD19-depleted stem cell transplant. The chain recombines TRBV11-2 with TRBJ1-2; 9 bases line up with TRBD1. The source is a child in the first two years of life who had a stem cell transplant for acute myeloid leukemia, so the T cells may come from the graft donor. The CDR3 reads CASSLGPGQGGDGYTF. CDR3 coding DNA: TGTGCCAGCAGCTTAGGTCCGGGACAGGGAGGGGATGGCTACACCTTC.